This T cell receptor (beta chain) was retrieved from a study of T cell repertoires in cytomegalovirus infection. The CDR3 has 15 amino acids. Germline CDR1 and CDR2: SGHRS and YFSETQ. The V gene lost 4 bases and the J gene lost 0 bases, with 14 bases spanning the gap. A note on this clonotype: No antigen is known for it.

MiXCR, run by TCRdb on the reads, gives a single entry per CDR3 protein. Among 71,000 or so distinct CDR3 sequences, about 20% were seen once, and the ten largest hold approximately 61%. V usage is TRBV5-1 and J usage is TRBJ2-7; D might be TRBD1 (6 bases). The sample consisted of CD8+ T cells from cultured PBMCs, taken from culture after CMV antigen stimulation. This sequence originates from a human donor in good health (CMV status not recorded). Some clones in this sample may be carry-over from other donors' samples. The CDR3 loop is CASSAQQGFSYEQYF. The CDR3 bases are TGCGCCAGCAGCGCCCAACAGGGTTTCTCCTACGAGCAGTACTTC.